Each of the 32 T cell receptor beta chains below was sequenced from the same sample in a study of T-cell memory formation after mild COVID-19. From the 5' RACE reads, TCRdb called clonotypes with MiXCR, one entry per CDR3 protein. Of 68,000 or so distinct CDR3 sequences detected, 15% to 20% appear once; the ten largest clones hold 30% to 35%. The sequenced material came from PBMCs or a T cell subset sorted from them (not recorded which). The receptors shown here come from an adult woman who had mild COVID-19 (a few samples of this study predate the infection). Cell type and time point are not known.

The genes are TRBV24-1 and TRBJ2-5; the D call may be TRBD1 or TRBD2 (5 bases each). The CDR3 loop spans 15 amino acids. V dropped 5 bases and J dropped 1 base, with 13 bases sitting between them. Germline V gene lookup returns CDR1 KGHDR and CDR2 SFDVKD. DNA for the CDR3: TGTGCCACCAGTGGCCCACCGGGACCCCAAGAGACCCAGTACTTC. Its protein is CATSGPPGPQETQYF.

This clonotype showed up many times. This chain links TRBV20-1 with TRBJ2-3; a weak D match, TRBD2 (6 bases). Between the trimmed V and J ends, which lost 3 bases and 2 bases, there was a span of 15 bases. Germline lookup yields CDR1 DFQATT and CDR2 SNEGSKA (reference sequence). The CDR3 sequence is 15 residues long. CDR3: CSARRGGFLTDTQYF. The CDR3 DNA is TGCAGTGCTAGGCGGGGCGGTTTTCTCACAGATACGCAGTATTTT.

This clonotype occurred many times. This chain connects TRBV4-3 to TRBJ2-1; TRBD2 matches 14 bases. The germline gives CDR1 LGHNA, CDR2 YSLEER. The CDR3 contains 16 residues. Germline trimming cut 0 bases from V and 8 bases from J; bases unmatched to any gene: 3. For the CDR3, the DNA is TGCGCCAGCAGCCAAGAAGGGGGACTAGCGGGAGATGAGCAGTTCTTC. Amino acids: CASSQEGGLAGDEQFF.

The table lists this clonotype with a few counts. The V call is TRBV5-6, the J call TRBJ2-3, with 7 positions matching TRBD1. The length of the CDR3 is 16 residues. The V gene end was trimmed by 2 bases and the J gene end by 3 bases; junction bases not matched to a gene: 9. Germline V gives CDR1 SGHDT, CDR2 YYEEEE. This chain's CDR3 is CASSFQEGAITDTQYF. The CDR3 DNA is TGTGCCAGCAGCTTTCAAGAGGGGGCAATTACAGATACGCAGTATTTT.

The chain joins TRBV12-3 or TRBV12-4 to TRBJ2-7; the D is unclear. The V gene lost 3 bases and the J gene lost 5 bases, with 5 bases spanning the gap. This CDR3 has 11 amino acids. The CDR3 nucleotides are TGTGCCAGCAGTTTTAGCCACGAGCAGTACTTC. The encoded protein is CASSFSHEQYF.

This clonotype was seen a handful of times. The rearrangement links TRBV9 to TRBJ2-1, with a weak D call TRBD2 (6 bases). The CDR3 has 16 residues. The V gene's germline CDR1 is SGDLS and CDR2 YYNGEE. The V end lost 1 base, the J end lost 4 bases, and 15 bases lay between the germline ends. In nucleotides, the CDR3 is TGTGCCAGCAGCGTACCGGGAGTAGCGGCTTACAATGAGCAGTTCTTC. It specifies CASSVPGVAAYNEQFF.

The V gene is TRBV5-6, the J gene TRBJ2-7; D is perhaps TRBD1 (6 bases). The CDR3 length is 13 residues. Trimming pared 4 bases from V and 3 bases from J, leaving 11 bases between. From germline, CDR1 is SGHDT and CDR2 YYEEEE. For the CDR3, the DNA is TGTGCCAGCAGCCTAGACAGGCGCTACGAGCAGTACTTC. Amino acid sequence: CASSLDRRYEQYF.

The chain employs TRBV6-5 and TRBJ1-5; TRBD1 might be the D (5 bases). V dropped 6 bases and J dropped 6 bases, with 12 bases sitting between them. The CDR3 length is 13 residues. Germline CDR1 MNHEY, CDR2 SVGAGI. This CDR3 is CASSRGGRQPQHF. The DNA for the CDR3 is TGTGCCAGCAGCCGGGGCGGACGTCAGCCCCAGCATTTT.

This clonotype turned up a few times. The rearrangement uses TRBV30 and TRBJ1-2, with D uncertain. The germline CDR1 and CDR2 sequences are GTSNPN and SVGIG (reference sequence). V lost 1 base, J lost 2 bases, and 14 bases lay in between. CDR3 length: 15 residues. CDR3 sequence: CAWSGQEAQNYGYTF. The CDR3 nucleotides read TGTGCCTGGAGTGGGCAAGAGGCCCAGAACTATGGCTACACCTTC.

This clonotype was seen at least ten times. The chain uses TRBV12-3 or TRBV12-4 and TRBJ2-7; a possible D gene is TRBD1 (6 bases). The CDR3 sequence is 14 residues long. With 5 bases removed from V and 1 base from J, the gap between germline ends came to 12 bases. The DNA for the CDR3 is TGTGCCAGCAGTCCGGACGGGACATCCTACGAGCAGTACTTC. It specifies CASSPDGTSYEQYF.

The chain's CDR3 is CSVEDDRGAYNEQFF. In nucleotides, the CDR3 is TGCAGCGTTGAAGATGATCGGGGGGCCTACAATGAGCAGTTCTTC. The chain links TRBV29-1 to TRBJ2-1, with 7 bases identical to TRBD2. The germline V gene has CDR1 SQVTM and CDR2 ANQGSEA. The CDR3 is 15 amino acids. J lost 2 bases, V lost 0 bases, and 4 bases had no gene match.

This clonotype has just a few counts. The chain links TRBV12-3 or TRBV12-4 to TRBJ2-1, with 9 bases fitting TRBD2. This CDR3 has 15 amino acids. J gave up 3 bases and V 0 bases, and 0 bases lay outside the gene matches. The CDR3 nucleotides are TGTGCCAGCAGTTTAGCTAGCGGGGGCTACAATGAGCAGTTCTTC. Amino acids: CASSLASGGYNEQFF.

This clonotype was counted only a few times. V and J are TRBV7-3 and TRBJ2-5, with TRBD2 identical over 13 bases. Trimming at V came to 4 bases and at J to 5 bases, leaving 4 bases not matched to a gene. This CDR3 has 15 residues. The germline V gene has CDR1 SGHTA and CDR2 FQGTGA. CDR3 sequence (DNA): TGTGCCAGCAGCTCCACTAGCGGGGGGGCGGAGACCCAGTACTTC. Translation: CASSSTSGGAETQYF.

The chain couples TRBV7-3 to TRBJ2-1, with 16 nucleotides matching TRBD2. This CDR3 comprises 15 residues. The junction had 4 bases not matched to a gene; V was cut back by 4 bases and J by 10 bases. The germline V gene has CDR1 SGHTA and CDR2 FQGTGA. Here the CDR3 DNA reads TGTGCCAGCAGCTCGGGACTAGCGGGGGGGCACGAGCAGTTCTTC. Its translation is CASSSGLAGGHEQFF.

The chain has TRBV12-3 or TRBV12-4 and TRBJ1-1; the D gene is possibly TRBD1 (6 bases). The CDR3 totals 12 residues. With 5 bases removed from V and 5 bases from J, the gap between germline ends came to 9 bases. The CDR3 spells CASSPRGTEAFF. CDR3 DNA sequence: TGTGCCAGCAGTCCTAGGGGGACTGAAGCTTTCTTT.

This chain uses TRBV4-2 with TRBJ2-3; D may match TRBD1 or TRBD2 (7 bases each). The V and J ends lost 3 bases and 4 bases respectively, with 17 bases between them. Germline V gene sequence: CDR1 LGHNA, CDR2 YNFKEQ. This CDR3 is built from 16 residues. In DNA form, the CDR3 reads TGTGCCAGCAGCCACGGCAGGGGGGAGGGGCCAGATACGCAGTATTTT. It is translated as CASSHGRGEGPDTQYF.

A single count supports this clonotype. The gene calls are TRBV7-9 and TRBJ2-1; 11 bases align to TRBD1. Germline assignment: CDR1 SEHNR and CDR2 FQNEAQ (reference sequence). V was clipped by 0 bases and J by 2 bases; unmatched bases: 9. There are 19 residues in the CDR3. As DNA, the CDR3 is TGTGCCAGCAGCTTAGCGGTTGGTCCGGGACAGGGGGCCTACAATGAGCAGTTCTTC. This encodes CASSLAVGPGQGAYNEQFF.

The chain uses TRBV12-3 or TRBV12-4 and TRBJ2-3, with D unresolved. V was clipped by 3 bases and J by 6 bases, with 13 bases between them. The CDR3 totals 14 residues. The CDR3 spells CASSFSTWGDTQYF. The CDR3 nucleotides are TGTGCCAGCAGTTTTTCGACCTGGGGTGATACGCAGTATTTT.

The genes are TRBV7-9 and TRBJ2-5; no firm D call. The CDR3 is 14 amino acids. The V gene lost 5 bases and the J gene lost 2 bases, with 12 bases spanning the gap. Germline V CDR1 and CDR2: SEHNR, FQNEAQ (reference sequence). CDR3 in amino acids: CASSPPTPQETQYF. The CDR3 DNA sequence: TGTGCCAGCAGCCCCCCCACCCCGCAAGAGACCCAGTACTTC. The variable domain in full, completed from reference TRBV7-9 and TRBJ2-5, reads DTGVSQNPRHKITKRGQNVTFRCDPISEHNRLYWYRQTLGQGPEFLTYFQNEAQLEKSRLLSDRFSAERPKGSFSTLEIQRTEQGDSAMYLCASSPPTPQETQYFGPGTRLLVL.

This rearrangement joins TRBV6-5 to TRBJ2-5; 10 bases align to TRBD2. From germline, CDR1 is MNHEY and CDR2 SVGAGI. Germline trimming cut 3 bases from V and 4 bases from J; bases unmatched to any gene: 11. The CDR3 length is 17 residues. CDR3 sequence: CASSYLGASGSLETQYF. Written as DNA, the CDR3 is TGTGCCAGCAGTTATCTGGGCGCTAGCGGGAGTTTAGAGACCCAGTACTTC.

The chain has TRBV20-1 and TRBJ2-7; 7 bases agree with TRBD1. The CDR3 consists of 15 residues. Germline trimming cut 3 bases from V and 2 bases from J; bases unmatched to any gene: 10. Germline CDR1 and CDR2: DFQATT and SNEGSKA (reference sequence). The CDR3 loop is CSASGPGTVTYEQYF. In nucleotides, the CDR3 is TGCAGTGCTAGTGGACCCGGGACAGTAACCTACGAGCAGTACTTC.

This clonotype occurred a few times. CDR3 sequence reads: CASSLAPPQHF. DNA for the CDR3: TGTGCCAGCAGCTTAGCCCCGCCCCAGCATTTT. The chain has TRBV7-6 and TRBJ1-5, with no clear D. Germline CDR1 SGHVS, CDR2 FNYEAQ. There are 11 residues in the CDR3. Trimming removed 0 bases at V and 9 bases at J, with 3 bases between.

This clonotype has at least ten counts. The J gene is TRBJ2-7, the V gene TRBV9; 10 bases agree with TRBD1. V dropped 2 bases and J dropped 2; count of bases not matched to a gene: 1. Germline V gives CDR1 SGDLS, CDR2 YYNGEE. CDR3 length equals 14 residues. The CDR3 region is CASSVGQGAYEQYF. CDR3 DNA sequence: TGTGCCAGCAGCGTTGGACAGGGGGCCTACGAGCAGTACTTC.

The chain uses TRBV7-8 and TRBJ2-1; no clear D. Trimming removed 1 base from V and 0 bases from J, with 10 bases in between. This CDR3 has 16 amino acids. Germline CDR1 SGHVS, CDR2 FQNEAQ. The CDR3 loop reads CASSLEMALSYNEQFF. The CDR3 DNA reads TGTGCCAGCAGCTTAGAAATGGCCCTCTCCTACAATGAGCAGTTCTTC.

This clonotype was observed a few times. The chain recombines TRBV12-3 or TRBV12-4 with TRBJ2-7; possibly TRBD1 for D (6 bases). The CDR3 spans 13 residues. Trimming took 2 bases from V and 2 from J, leaving 7 bases between them. The CDR3 DNA follows: TGTGCCAGCAGTTTAACAGGGACCTACGAGCAGTACTTC. Its translation: CASSLTGTYEQYF.

This clonotype was counted between two and nine times. The chain joins TRBV7-9 to TRBJ2-1; D may correspond to TRBD1 or TRBD2 (5 bases each). CDR3 length: 16 amino acids. Germline CDR1 is SEHNR and CDR2 is FQNEAQ (reference sequence). The V end was cut by 3 bases, the J end by 5 bases, with 17 bases between. CDR3 sequence: CASSLWDESLDNEQFF. In nucleotides, the CDR3 is TGTGCCAGCAGCTTGTGGGACGAATCCCTTGACAATGAGCAGTTCTTC.

This clonotype was observed a few times. The chain joins TRBV18 to TRBJ2-1; TRBD2 agrees at 10 bases. The trim removed 3 bases at V and 0 bases at J, leaving 11 bases unmatched. The CDR3 length is 19 residues. From germline, CDR1 is KGHSH and CDR2 LQKENI. The CDR3 coding sequence is TGTGCCAGCTCACCGCGAGCTAGCGGGAGTGGGAGCTCCTACAATGAGCAGTTCTTC. This gives the protein CASSPRASGSGSSYNEQFF.

This clonotype showed up just a few times. The genes are TRBV5-4 and TRBJ2-3, with a tentative D call TRBD2 (5 bases). Germline V CDR1 and CDR2: SGHNT, YYREEE (reference sequence). V was cut by 2 bases and J by 11 bases, with 12 bases left in between. CDR3 length equals 12 residues. The CDR3 loop reads CASSLDRDGQYF. In nucleotides, the CDR3 is TGTGCCAGCAGCTTAGACCGGGATGGGCAGTATTTT.

The V and J genes are TRBV5-1 and TRBJ2-2, with D unclear. CDR3 size: 15 residues. V lost 0 bases and J lost 6, with 12 bases in between. Germline CDR1 SGHRS, CDR2 YFSETQ. CDR3 sequence (DNA): TGCGCCAGCAGCTTGGCCTGGGCCGAGGCCGGGGAGCTGTTTTTT. Translation gives CASSLAWAEAGELFF.

This clonotype came up many times. The CDR3 is CASSLRGTGVYEQYF. CDR3 in DNA: TGTGCCAGCAGCTTAAGGGGGACAGGCGTCTACGAGCAGTACTTC. This rearrangement joins TRBV7-6 to TRBJ2-7; 8 bases agree with TRBD1. Trimming took 2 bases from V and 3 from J; bases not matched to a gene: 6. CDR3 length: 15 residues. Germline V gives CDR1 SGHVS, CDR2 FNYEAQ.

This clonotype was observed a few times. The rearrangement uses TRBV6-5 and TRBJ2-1; no firm D call. V lost 2 bases, J lost 3 bases, and 8 bases lay in between. CDR1 is MNHEY and CDR2 is SVGAGI in the germline V gene. This CDR3 has 14 amino acids. CDR3 nucleotides: TGTGCCAGCAGTTACGCATCGGGCTACAATGAGCAGTTCTTC. Protein sequence: CASSYASGYNEQFF.

The J gene is TRBJ2-1, the V gene TRBV7-2; unclear D gene. Germline loops: CDR1 SGHTA, CDR2 FQGNSA. The CDR3 extends over 16 amino acids. Trimming took off 5 bases at V and 6 bases at J, with 20 bases between the two ends. Written as DNA, the CDR3 is TGTGCCAGCAGCCCTTTTGGGAATGCGGAGCGCAATGAGCAGTTCTTC. Residues: CASSPFGNAERNEQFF.